A single sample is the source of the 12 T cell receptor beta chains below, sequenced in a study of T cell repertoires in cytomegalovirus infection. TCRdb re-called the reads through MiXCR, storing one row per CDR3 protein. The data contain roughly 110,000 distinct CDR3 sequences, roughly a tenth of them singletons. Antigen specificity for these receptors is unknown. Input material: PBMCs, sequenced either directly or after in vitro stimulation (not recorded which). These TCRs come from a human donor in good health (CMV status not recorded). Some clones in this sample may be carry-over from other donors' samples.

This clonotype was counted ten times or more. The V gene is TRBV7-9, the J gene TRBJ1-2; 9 bases align to TRBD1. The ends lost 5 bases at V and 8 bases at J; junction bases unmatched: 15. This CDR3 spans 16 amino acids. The germline V gene has CDR1 SEHNR and CDR2 FQNEAQ (reference sequence). CDR3 nucleotide sequence: TGTGCCAGCAGCCGCATTACAGGGGGCGACAGCGGAGGCTACACCTTC. Its translation is CASSRITGGDSGGYTF.

The chain joins TRBV6-5 to TRBJ1-1; TRBD1 matches at 10 bases. Germline CDR1 reads MNHEY; CDR2 reads SVGAGI. The junction had 12 bases not matched to a gene; V was cut back by 7 bases and J by 1 base. The CDR3 has 17 residues. CDR3 coding DNA: TGTGCCAGCAAGGCACTTCTCGACAGGGGGCCGAACACTGAAGCTTTCTTT. The encoded protein is CASKALLDRGPNTEAFF.

The gene calls are TRBV7-8 and TRBJ2-2; 9 bases are shared with TRBD1. With V trimmed by 5 bases and J by 7 bases, 5 bases remained unmatched. CDR1 SGHVS and CDR2 FQNEAQ come from the germline V gene. The CDR3 sequence is 14 residues long. For the CDR3, the DNA is TGTGCCAGCAGCCCCCGGGACAGGGTCGGGGAGCTGTTTTTT. It translates to CASSPRDRVGELFF.

This clonotype was seen many times. The V call is TRBV7-2, the J call TRBJ2-7; no definite D call. The V end lost 1 base, the J end lost 5 bases, and 12 bases lay between the germline ends. Germline values: CDR1 SGHTA, CDR2 FQGNSA. The CDR3 is 14 residues long. The CDR3 DNA reads TGTGCCAGCAGCTTAGATCCCGTGGTCCACGAGCAGTACGTC. Translated: CASSLDPVVHEQYV.

The chain carries TRBV18 and TRBJ1-4; TRBD1 is a possible D gene (6 bases). Germline CDR1 is KGHSH and CDR2 is LQKENI. The CDR3 spans 13 residues. Trimming removed 4 bases at V and 5 bases at J, with 8 bases between. For the CDR3, the DNA is TGTGCCAGCTCACGAGGACAGAATGAAAAACTGTTTTTT. This translates into CASSRGQNEKLFF. Looking up the rest from reference TRBV18 and TRBJ1-4 gives the full variable domain: NAGVMQNPRHLVRRRGQEARLRCSPMKGHSHVYWYRQLPEEGLKFMVYLQKENIIDESGMPKERFSAEFPKEGPSILRIQQVVRGDSAAYFCASSRGQNEKLFFGSGTQLSVL.

This clonotype appeared many times. The V and J genes are TRBV7-2 and TRBJ1-6; D gene ambiguous. The CDR3 has 16 residues. The V and J ends lost 2 bases and 6 bases respectively, with 14 bases between them. Per the germline V gene, CDR1 is SGHTA and CDR2 is FQGNSA. The CDR3 DNA reads as TGTGCCAGCAGCTTAATGTCCGCTAGCGTTAATTCACCCCTCCACTTT. Its translation: CASSLMSASVNSPLHF.

This clonotype was seen ten or more times. The chain couples TRBV7-9 to TRBJ2-1; D remains ambiguous. Germline lookup yields CDR1 SEHNR and CDR2 FQNEAQ (reference sequence). The V gene lost 5 bases and the J gene lost 1 base, with 9 bases spanning the gap. The CDR3 has 14 amino acids. This chain's CDR3 is CASSPDLSYNEQFF. CDR3 DNA sequence: TGTGCCAGCAGCCCCGATCTATCCTACAATGAGCAGTTCTTC.

The chain couples TRBV6-2 or TRBV6-3 to TRBJ2-7; 9 bases align to TRBD2. This CDR3 is built from 16 residues. Unmatched junction bases numbered 3, after V lost 0 bases and J lost 0 bases. Germline CDR1 is MNHEY and CDR2 is SVGEGT. The CDR3: CASSYSPSGNSYEQYV. The CDR3 region has the DNA TGTGCCAGCAGTTACTCTCCTAGCGGGAACTCCTACGAGCAGTACGTC.

This clonotype was recorded many times. This chain links TRBV12-3 or TRBV12-4 with TRBJ1-1; maybe TRBD1 (6 bases). The V end lost 4 bases, the J end lost 3 bases, and 9 bases lay between the germline ends. The CDR3 sequence is 13 residues long. CDR3 sequence reads: CASSSGGHTEAFF. As DNA, the CDR3 is TGTGCCAGCAGTTCGGGGGGCCACACTGAAGCTTTCTTT.

The genes are TRBV28 and TRBJ1-2; no definite D call. Trimming pared 8 bases from V and 4 bases from J, leaving 11 bases between. Germline assignment: CDR1 MDHEN and CDR2 SYDVKM. CDR3 length: 12 amino acids. The CDR3 DNA follows: TGTGCCAGCTATGACACGGTCTATGGCTACACCTTC. It is translated as CASYDTVYGYTF.

In its sample, this clonotype was seen many times. CDR3 region: CASRTALEGNTIYF. CDR3 nucleotides: TGTGCCAGCAGGACGGCCTTGGAGGGAAACACCATATATTTT. This chain links TRBV7-2 with TRBJ1-3, with unresolved D. The germline V and J ends were trimmed by 6 bases and 4 bases, with 13 bases remaining between them. This CDR3 has 14 residues. Germline CDR1 SGHTA, CDR2 FQGNSA.

This clonotype has at least ten counts. The V gene is TRBV7-2, the J gene TRBJ1-1, with D tentatively TRBD1 (5 bases). V lost 2 bases, J lost 2 bases, and 12 bases lay in between. The CDR3 runs 15 residues. Germline-derived CDR1 and CDR2 are SGHTA and FQGNSA. The CDR3 sequence: CASSLPTVINTEAFF. The CDR3 DNA is TGTGCCAGCAGCTTACCGACAGTTATTAACACTGAAGCTTTCTTT.